The 22 T cell receptor beta chains given below trace back to one sample, sequenced in a study of CD8 T cells in ankylosing spondylitis. TCRdb reanalysed the 5' RACE reads using MiXCR and keeps one entry per CDR3 protein. The table records about 510,000 distinct CDR3 sequences, over 4% of them present only once. No antigens are known for them. Overall study findings and caveats: There was a TCR beta motif, made of fewer than 10 highly homologous variants, that appeared characteristic of ankylosing spondylitis blood.

The sample was blood, either unsorted or a sorted T cell fraction (not recorded which). All receptors come from a male donor with ankylosing spondylitis.

This clonotype has more than one count but fewer than ten. The chain couples TRBV7-2 to TRBJ1-6; 8 bases align to TRBD1. The V and J ends lost 7 bases and 5 bases, in that order; junction bases with no gene match: 4. CDR1 SGHTA and CDR2 FQGNSA come from the germline V gene. This CDR3 region has 14 residues. In nucleotides, the CDR3 is TGTGCCAGCATCGCAGGGGGCAATAATTCACCCCTCCACTTT. Protein: CASIAGGNNSPLHF.

This clonotype was seen at least ten times. This rearrangement joins TRBV4-2 to TRBJ2-1, with TRBD2 identical over 11 bases. The germline gives CDR1 LGHNA, CDR2 YNFKEQ. CDR3 length: 22 residues. The ends lost 4 bases at V and 0 bases at J; junction bases unmatched: 20. The CDR3 here is CASSPQNFLAGGPWSSYNEQFF. CDR3 nucleotides: TGTGCCAGCAGCCCACAAAATTTCTTAGCGGGGGGGCCCTGGAGCTCCTACAATGAGCAGTTCTTC.

This clonotype appeared many times. The CDR3 DNA follows: TGCAGTGCTCAGTCGGCAAACAATTCACCCCTCCACTTT. As protein: CSAQSANNSPLHF. J is TRBJ1-6 and V is TRBV20-1; D is uncertain. CDR3 length equals 13 residues. Germline assignment: CDR1 DFQATT and CDR2 SNEGSKA (reference sequence). Trimming pared 5 bases from V and 7 bases from J, leaving 12 bases between.

In this sample, this clonotype turned up many times. This sequence joins TRBV20-1 and TRBJ1-3; D unclear. Trimming took off 4 bases at V and 2 bases at J, with 9 bases between the two ends. Germline V gene data show CDR1 as DFQATT and CDR2 as SNEGSKA (reference sequence). This CDR3 is 13 amino acids long. The CDR3 sequence: CSANSEPGNTIYF. CDR3 sequence (DNA): TGCAGTGCTAACTCCGAGCCTGGAAACACCATATATTTT.

At least ten counts were recorded for this clonotype. J is TRBJ2-1 and V is TRBV6-7; 12 nucleotides agree with TRBD2. Being an ORF, TRBV6-7 has a function that is uncertain. The V gene end was trimmed by 2 bases and the J gene end by 3 bases; junction bases not matched to a gene: 8. CDR3 size: 18 residues. The CDR3 protein is CASSYPNLAGGSYNEQFF. The CDR3 coding sequence is TGTGCCAGCAGTTACCCGAATCTAGCGGGAGGGAGCTACAATGAGCAGTTCTTC.

There are many counts of this clonotype. The V gene is TRBV10-3, the J gene TRBJ1-5; D remains ambiguous. With 1 base removed from V and 1 base from J, the gap between germline ends came to 5 bases. Germline V gene sequence: CDR1 ENHRY, CDR2 SYGVKD. The CDR3 has 14 amino acids. CDR3 protein: CAISELVSNQPQHF. The CDR3 region has the DNA TGTGCCATCAGTGAGTTAGTAAGCAATCAGCCCCAGCATTTT.

This clonotype was found many times. The rearrangement joins TRBV20-1 to TRBJ1-1; D perhaps matches TRBD1 (5 bases). With 7 bases removed from V and 3 bases from J, the gap between germline ends came to 15 bases. CDR1 and CDR2 (germline): DFQATT, SNEGSKA (reference sequence). The CDR3 is 13 amino acids. The CDR3 DNA reads TGCAGTGTCCTCGGGACGGCCGACACTGAAGCTTTCTTT. It codes for CSVLGTADTEAFF.

This clonotype was counted at least ten times. This rearrangement joins TRBV20-1 to TRBJ2-1; 11 nucleotides line up with TRBD2. The CDR3 is 14 residues long. CDR1 and CDR2 (germline): DFQATT, SNEGSKA (reference sequence). Trimming removed 6 bases from V and 0 bases from J; junction bases left unmatched: 1. CDR3 region: CSATSGSSYNEQFF. CDR3 sequence (DNA): TGCAGTGCAACTAGCGGGAGCTCCTACAATGAGCAGTTCTTC.

This clonotype has at least ten counts. The CDR3 DNA reads TGTGCCAGCAAAGGGGGGTGGAGCTCCTACAATGAGCAGTTCTTC. Amino acids: CASKGGWSSYNEQFF. The chain has TRBV6-1 and TRBJ2-1; D assignment may be TRBD1 or TRBD2 (6 bases each). This CDR3 contains 15 residues. V dropped 7 bases and J dropped 0 bases, with 13 bases sitting between them. CDR1 is MNHNS, CDR2 SASEGT, per germline.

This clonotype was picked up a small number of times. The chain recombines TRBV12-3 or TRBV12-4 with TRBJ2-7; D gene unclear. V was cut by 2 bases and J by 6 bases, with 14 bases left in between. The length of the CDR3 is 14 residues. The CDR3 sequence: CASSLTPFSFEQYF. The CDR3 DNA sequence: TGTGCCAGCAGTTTAACCCCGTTTAGTTTCGAGCAGTACTTC.

The chain recombines TRBV6-6 with TRBJ2-7; the D is unclear. Germline assignment: CDR1 MNHNY and CDR2 SVGAGI (reference sequence). The V end lost 10 bases, the J end lost 6 bases, and 16 bases lay between the germline ends. The CDR3 covers 12 residues. CDR3 coding DNA: TGTGCCACCCCTCGAAGTGTTTCCGAGCAGTACTTC. Translation: CATPRSVSEQYF.

There are many counts of this clonotype. The genes are TRBV28 and TRBJ1-4; the D is unclear. CDR1 and CDR2 from the germline V gene are MDHEN and SYDVKM. Trimming cost V 4 bases and J 3 bases, with 18 bases left between them. The CDR3 loop spans 17 amino acids. CDR3 loop: CASSSAFEGRPNEKLFF. Here the CDR3 DNA reads TGTGCCAGCAGTTCAGCATTCGAAGGACGCCCTAATGAAAAACTGTTTTTT.

There are many counts of this clonotype. The V and J genes are TRBV20-1 and TRBJ2-1, with 7 bases lining up with TRBD2. CDR3 length: 14 amino acids. Germline values: CDR1 DFQATT, CDR2 SNEGSKA (reference sequence). J was trimmed by 3 bases and V by 3 bases; bases with no gene match: 5. The CDR3 bases are TGCAGTGCTAGTGGGGGGGATTTCTACAATGAGCAGTTCTTC. Translated, it gives CSASGGDFYNEQFF.

This clonotype was recorded at least ten times. The J gene is TRBJ2-3, the V gene TRBV6-1, with D possibly TRBD2 on 7 matching bases. V was pared by 6 bases and J by 2 bases, with 12 bases between. In germline, CDR1 is MNHNS, CDR2 SASEGT. CDR3 size: 14 residues. CDR3: CASRRGGHTDTQYF. CDR3 sequence (DNA): TGTGCCAGCAGAAGGGGGGGGCACACAGATACGCAGTATTTT.

The chain links TRBV7-9 to TRBJ2-3; possibly TRBD2 for D (5 bases). CDR1 and CDR2 from the germline V gene are SEHNR and FQNEAQ (reference sequence). V was trimmed by 2 bases and J by 2 bases, leaving 11 bases between them. The CDR3 covers 15 residues. The CDR3 here is CASSLIASSTDTQYF. The CDR3 region has the DNA TGTGCCAGCAGCTTAATAGCTAGCTCCACAGATACGCAGTATTTT.

This clonotype occurred a few times. This chain connects TRBV3-1 to TRBJ1-3; D gene unclear. The CDR3 loop spans 16 amino acids. V lost 4 bases and J lost 8, with 21 bases in between. Per the germline V gene, CDR1 is LGHDT and CDR2 is YNNKEL (reference sequence). The DNA of the CDR3 is TGTGCCAGCAGCCCCCGATGGGGAGGAGGTGGTGACACCATATATTTT. Translating it yields CASSPRWGGGGDTIYF.

This clonotype showed up many times. The chain is built from TRBV20-1 and TRBJ2-3; D perhaps matches TRBD2 (5 bases). Germline V gene lookup returns CDR1 DFQATT and CDR2 SNEGSKA (reference sequence). V dropped 5 bases and J dropped 0 bases, with 12 bases sitting between them. The CDR3 sequence is 14 residues long. The CDR3 region has the DNA TGCAGTGCTCCCGGGGAAAGTAGCACAGATACGCAGTATTTT. It codes for CSAPGESSTDTQYF.

This clonotype appeared a few times. This chain joins TRBV7-9 and TRBJ1-6, with D possibly TRBD1 on 6 matching bases. The germline gives CDR1 SEHNR, CDR2 FQNEAQ (reference sequence). Between the trimmed V and J ends, which lost 5 bases and 6 bases, there was a span of 11 bases. The CDR3 extends over 14 amino acids. CDR3 region: CASSPGGVNSPLHF. DNA for the CDR3: TGTGCCAGCAGCCCGGGGGGCGTTAATTCACCCCTCCACTTT. Based on the CDR3 plus reference TRBV7-9 and TRBJ1-6, the full variable domain is DTGVSQNPRHKITKRGQNVTFRCDPISEHNRLYWYRQTLGQGPEFLTYFQNEAQLEKSRLLSDRFSAERPKGSFSTLEIQRTEQGDSAMYLCASSPGGVNSPLHFGNGTRLTVT.

This clonotype has ten or more counts. This sequence joins TRBV10-3 and TRBJ1-2; D not resolved. Germline V lookup: CDR1 ENHRY, CDR2 SYGVKD. Trimming removed 0 bases from V and 4 bases from J, with 9 bases in between. The CDR3 is 14 residues long. Written as DNA, the CDR3 is TGTGCCATCAGTGAGTCAATAGGAGTCTATGGCTACACCTTC. Translated, it gives CAISESIGVYGYTF.

The CDR3 coding sequence is TGCGCCAGCAGGAGGGGTCCGGGCGTTGCCCCTGGGGCCAACGTCCTGACTTTC. This encodes CASRRGPGVAPGANVLTF. This chain uses TRBV5-1 with TRBJ2-6; D may match TRBD1 or TRBD2 (5 bases each). The germline V and J ends were trimmed by 5 bases and 2 bases, with 20 bases remaining between them. Germline assignment: CDR1 SGHRS and CDR2 YFSETQ. The CDR3 has 18 amino acids.

This clonotype was counted at least ten times. The V call is TRBV5-6, the J call TRBJ2-2; D is undetermined. Germline lookup yields CDR1 SGHDT and CDR2 YYEEEE. The length of the CDR3 is 14 residues. Between the trimmed V and J ends, which lost 0 bases and 2 bases, there was a span of 5 bases. CDR3 residues: CASSLVGNTGELFF. The CDR3 DNA is TGTGCCAGCAGCTTGGTTGGAAACACCGGGGAGCTGTTTTTT. Full variable domain (remainder filled in from reference TRBV5-6 and TRBJ2-2): DAGVTQSPTHLIKTRGQQVTLRCSPKSGHDTVSWYQQALGQGPQFIFQYYEEEERQRGNFPDRFSGHQFPNYSSELNVNALLLGDSALYLCASSLVGNTGELFFGEGSRLTVL.

This clonotype was found many times. The rearrangement links TRBV4-3 to TRBJ2-7; D is perhaps TRBD2 (6 bases). V dropped 0 bases and J dropped 5 bases, with 14 bases sitting between them. Germline V gives CDR1 LGHNA, CDR2 YSLEER. The CDR3 consists of 15 residues. The CDR3 nucleotides are TGCGCCAGCAGCCAAGACCCAGGGCCGGGAGACGAGCAGTACTTC. Protein sequence: CASSQDPGPGDEQYF.